Listed below are T cell receptor beta chains from one sample, sequenced in a study of blood T cell repertoires in COVID-19. TCRdb's copy holds only in-frame clones and misses some; the assay was immunoSEQ multiplex PCR. Among 150,000 to 200,000 clones listed, 70% to 90% were seen once. The source material was peripheral blood. The receptors come from a man aged 45-60 years with active or convalescent COVID-19. The CDR3 runs from the conserved cysteine through the conserved F or W. The D gene is left open where the match is weak. Rows give clone size only sometimes, using once, few, many, or a class for an expanded clone.

TRBJ1-1 | . | TRBV19 | TRBD1 | TGTGCCAGTAGGAGGGACAGCTTGAACACTGAAGCTTTCTTT | CASRRDSLNTEAFF
TRBJ1-5 | . | TRBV4-3 | . | TGCGCCAGCAGCCAAGTTAGAGGGAATAGCAATCAGCCCCAGCATTTT | CASSQVRGNSNQPQHF
TRBJ2-1 | . | TRBV6-2/TRBV6-3 | TRBD2 | TGTGCCAGCAGTTGGGGTCTAGCGGGGGGGCCGTTTGACTTTGAGCAGTTCTTC | CASSWGLAGGPFDFEQFF
TRBJ1-6 | . | TRBV2 | TRBD1 | TGTGCCAGCAACACAGGGGGCACTTCACCCCTCCACTTT | CASNTGGTSPLHF
TRBJ2-2 | few | TRBV2 | . | TGTGCCAGCAGTGGAGGGGTGGCAGGGGGGTACACCGGGGAGCTGTTTTTT | CASSGGVAGGYTGELFF
TRBJ2-7 | . | TRBV5-5 | . | TGTGCCAGCAGCTTGGATAGGGGCGAGCAGTACTTC | CASSLDRGEQYF
TRBJ2-7 | . | TRBV28 | . | TGTGCCAGCAGTTTAGGGGGCTCTGGTGGGGACGAGCAGTACTTC | CASSLGGSGGDEQYF
TRBJ2-7 | . | TRBV11-3 | . | TGTGCCAGCAGCTCTCACACCCCCTACGAGCAGTACTTC | CASSSHTPYEQYF
TRBJ1-4 | . | TRBV5-4 | TRBD1 | TGTGCCAGCAGTCCGGACAGGGCCGGAGGAAAAGAAAAACTGTTTTTT | CASSPDRAGGKEKLFF
TRBJ2-1 | . | TRBV5-1 | . | TGCGCCAGCAGCTCGCTGACAGGCAACTACAATGAGCAGTTCTTC | CASSSLTGNYNEQFF
TRBJ1-1 | . | TRBV29-1 | . | TGCAGCGTTGAAGTACTTGAAAACACTGAAGCTTTCTTT | CSVEVLENTEAFF
TRBJ2-3 | . | TRBV7-9 | . | TGTGCCAGCAGCCTCACAACGGGGGTGACAGATACGCAGTATTTT | CASSLTTGVTDTQYF
TRBJ2-7 | . | TRBV6-1 | . | TGTGCCAGCAGTGAAGATCGGGGACATTACGAGCAGTACTTC | CASSEDRGHYEQYF
TRBJ1-2 | . | TRBV19 | . | TGTGCCAGTAGTTTCCTAGGGGTGGAGGGTGGCTACACCTTC | CASSFLGVEGGYTF
TRBJ2-2 | . | TRBV28 | TRBD2 | TGTGCCAGCAGTTCTCGACTAGCGGGGGACGGGGAGCTGTTTTTT | CASSSRLAGDGELFF
TRBJ2-1 | . | TRBV7-9 | TRBD2 | TGTGCCAGCAGCAAAAGCGCTAGCGGGGGCAATGAGCAGTTCTTC | CASSKSASGGNEQFF
TRBJ2-7 | . | TRBV27 | TRBD1 | TGTGCCAGCAGTTTTACCACCGGGACAGAATACGAGCAGTACTTC | CASSFTTGTEYEQYF
TRBJ2-3 | . | TRBV5-1 | TRBD2 | TGCGCCAGCAGCTTGGTAGCGGGAAACACAGATACGCAGTATTTT | CASSLVAGNTDTQYF
TRBJ2-3 | . | TRBV5-4 | TRBD2 | TGTGCCAGCAGCTTGGGCGGGAGCGGAACAGATACGCAGTATTTT | CASSLGGSGTDTQYF
TRBJ2-5 | . | TRBV29-1 | . | TGCAGCGTTGAAGTGGGGGGGCGTGGAGAGACCCAGTACTTC | CSVEVGGRGETQYF
TRBJ2-3 | . | TRBV29-1 | . | TGCAGCGTAGAATACAGGGCGCAGTATTTT | CSVEYRAQYF
TRBJ1-2 | . | TRBV5-4 | TRBD1 | TGTGCCAGCAGCTCCGGGACAGAAGTTTATGGCTACACCTTC | CASSSGTEVYGYTF
TRBJ1-6 | . | TRBV21-1 | . | TGTGCCACCGGCCGGGTTAATAATTCACCCCTCCACTTT | CATGRVNNSPLHF
TRBJ2-1 | . | TRBV29-1 | TRBD2 | TGCAGCGTTGGGGGACTAGCAGTTTACAATGAGCAGTTCTTC | CSVGGLAVYNEQFF
TRBJ1-4 | . | TRBV5-1 | . | TGCGCCAGCAGCTTGACGGAGAATGAAAAACTGTTTTTT | CASSLTENEKLFF
TRBJ2-7 | . | TRBV30 | TRBD2 | TGTGCCTGGAGTGTGGGACTAGCGGACTACGAGCAGTACTTC | CAWSVGLADYEQYF
TRBJ2-1 | . | TRBV29-1 | TRBD2 | TGCAGCGTTGTGCTCACGACTGCGGGAGGGAGGGGTGAGCAGTTCTTC | CSVVLTTAGGRGEQFF
TRBJ1-1 | . | TRBV6-6 | . | TGTGCCAGCAGTGTCCGTAACACTGAAGCTTTCTTT | CASSVRNTEAFF
TRBJ2-1 | . | TRBV30 | TRBD1 | TGTGCCTGGAGACGAACAGGGGTCAATGAGCAGTTCTTC | CAWRRTGVNEQFF
TRBJ1-3 | . | TRBV7-6 | . | TGTGCCAGCAGTCCCGGGATGTTCTCTGGAAACACCATATATTTT | CASSPGMFSGNTIYF
TRBJ1-5 | . | TRBV10-3 | TRBD1 | TGTGCCATCAGCAGGGGGCTAAATCAGCCCCAGCATTTT | CAISRGLNQPQHF
TRBJ2-1 | . | TRBV3-1/TRBV3-2 | . | TGTGCCAGCAGCCCCCCGGGGGAACTTTCCTACAATGAGCAGTTCTTC | CASSPPGELSYNEQFF
TRBJ2-7 | . | TRBV20-1 | . | TGCAGTGCCCTCACCCAGGCCGAGCAGTACTTC | CSALTQAEQYF
TRBJ2-7 | . | TRBV6-5 | . | TGTGCCAGCAGTCAACAGGGAATTCAGCAGTACTTC | CASSQQGIQQYF
TRBJ2-7 | once | TRBV11-1 | TRBD2 | TGTGCCAGCAGCTCCCTGACTAGCGACTCCTACGAGCAGTACTTC | CASSSLTSDSYEQYF
TRBJ2-1 | . | TRBV12-3/TRBV12-4 | . | TGTGCCAGCAGACGACACCCCAATGAGCAGTTCTTC | CASRRHPNEQFF
TRBJ2-7 | . | TRBV3-1/TRBV3-2 | TRBD2 | TGTGCCAGCAGCCAAGCCAGTAGCGGGAGGGTTAGTGTTTACGAGCAGTACTTC | CASSQASSGRVSVYEQYF
TRBJ1-1 | . | TRBV28 | TRBD1 | TGTGCCAGCAGTTCAGGGACAGGGGGTGTAATGACTGAAGCTTTCTTT | CASSSGTGGVMTEAFF